This entry concerns a single T cell receptor beta chain. TCRdb keeps only in-frame clones here, not all; method: immunoSEQ multiplex PCR. The data hold about 32,000 clones, with 89% observed a single time. The entry originates in a study of T cell changes during pregnancy in multiple sclerosis. The CDR3 covers 14 residues. The germline gives CDR1 SGDLS, CDR2 YYNGEE. The V and J ends lost 3 bases and 6 bases, in that order; junction bases with no gene match: 5. The sequencing used CD8+ T cells from peripheral blood mononuclear cells, collected in the second trimester of pregnancy. The chain joins TRBV9 to TRBJ2-7; 11 bases line up with TRBD2. The TCR originated in a female donor with multiple sclerosis, enrolled in a pregnancy study. CDR3 nucleotides: TGTGCCAGCAGCGGGACTAGCGGGTCTCGCGAGCAGTACTTC. This codes for CASSGTSGSREQYF.